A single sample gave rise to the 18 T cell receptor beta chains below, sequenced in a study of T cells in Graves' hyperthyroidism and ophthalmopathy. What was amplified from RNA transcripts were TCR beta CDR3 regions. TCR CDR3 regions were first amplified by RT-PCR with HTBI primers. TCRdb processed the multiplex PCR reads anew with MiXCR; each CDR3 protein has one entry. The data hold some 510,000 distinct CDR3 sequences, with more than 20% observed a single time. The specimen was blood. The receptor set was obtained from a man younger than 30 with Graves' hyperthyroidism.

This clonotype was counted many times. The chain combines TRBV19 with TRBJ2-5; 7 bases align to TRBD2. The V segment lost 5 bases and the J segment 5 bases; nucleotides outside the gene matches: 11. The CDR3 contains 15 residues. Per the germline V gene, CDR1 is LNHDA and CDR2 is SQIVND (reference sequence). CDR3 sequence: CASSPGGGFGETQYF. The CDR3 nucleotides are TGTGCCAGTAGTCCTGGGGGGGGGTTTGGCGAGACCCAGTACTTC.

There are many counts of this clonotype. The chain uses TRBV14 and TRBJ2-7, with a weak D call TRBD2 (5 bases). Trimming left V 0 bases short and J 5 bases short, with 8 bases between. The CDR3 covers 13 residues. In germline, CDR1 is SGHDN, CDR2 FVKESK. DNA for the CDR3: TGTGCCAGCAGCCAAGAAAGTAGCGACGAGCAGTACTTC. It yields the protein CASSQESSDEQYF.

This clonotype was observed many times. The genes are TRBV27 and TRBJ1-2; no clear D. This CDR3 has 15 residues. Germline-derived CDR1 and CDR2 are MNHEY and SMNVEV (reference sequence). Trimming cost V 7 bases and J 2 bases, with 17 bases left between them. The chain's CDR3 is CASTSVGHLNYGYTF. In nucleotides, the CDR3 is TGTGCCAGCACATCGGTGGGTCACCTAAACTATGGCTACACCTTC.

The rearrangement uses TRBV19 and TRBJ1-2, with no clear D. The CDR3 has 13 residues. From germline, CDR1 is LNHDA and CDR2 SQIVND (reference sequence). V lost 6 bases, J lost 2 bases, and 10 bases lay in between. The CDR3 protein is CASRGGPNYGYTF. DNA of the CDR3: TGTGCCAGTAGGGGCGGACCGAACTATGGCTACACCTTC.

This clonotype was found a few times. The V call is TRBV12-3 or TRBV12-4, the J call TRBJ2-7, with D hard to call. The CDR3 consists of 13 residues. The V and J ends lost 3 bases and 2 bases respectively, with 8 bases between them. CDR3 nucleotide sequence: TGTGCCAGCAGTTTCGGCAAGACCTACGAGCAGTACTTC. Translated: CASSFGKTYEQYF.

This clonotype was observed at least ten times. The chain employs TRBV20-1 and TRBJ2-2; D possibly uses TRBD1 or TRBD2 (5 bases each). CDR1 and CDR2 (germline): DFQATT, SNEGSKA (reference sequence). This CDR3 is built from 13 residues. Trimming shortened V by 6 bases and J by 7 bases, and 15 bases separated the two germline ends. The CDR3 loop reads CSAWDPKGGELFF. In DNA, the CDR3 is TGCAGTGCCTGGGACCCGAAAGGCGGGGAGCTGTTTTTT.

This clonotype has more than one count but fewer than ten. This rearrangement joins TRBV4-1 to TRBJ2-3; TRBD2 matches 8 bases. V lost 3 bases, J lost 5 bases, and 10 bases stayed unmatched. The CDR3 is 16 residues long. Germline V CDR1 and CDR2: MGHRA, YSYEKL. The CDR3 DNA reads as TGCGCCAGCAGCCAGCCCGGACTAGCTTCGGGAGATACGCAGTATTTT. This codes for CASSQPGLASGDTQYF.

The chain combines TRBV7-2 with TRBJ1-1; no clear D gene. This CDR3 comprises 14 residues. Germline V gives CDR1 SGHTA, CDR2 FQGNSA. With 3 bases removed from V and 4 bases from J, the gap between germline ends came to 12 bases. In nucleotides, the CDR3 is TGTGCCAGCAGCTTGGAGGGAGGAATCACTGAAGCTTTCTTT. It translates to CASSLEGGITEAFF.

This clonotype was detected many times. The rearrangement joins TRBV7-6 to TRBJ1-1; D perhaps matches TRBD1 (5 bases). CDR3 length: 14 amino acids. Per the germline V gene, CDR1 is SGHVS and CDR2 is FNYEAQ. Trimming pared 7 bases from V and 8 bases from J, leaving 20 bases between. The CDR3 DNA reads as TGTGCCAGCACCCAGGGTCCTAGAAGAGGGGAAGCTTTCTTT. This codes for CASTQGPRRGEAFF.

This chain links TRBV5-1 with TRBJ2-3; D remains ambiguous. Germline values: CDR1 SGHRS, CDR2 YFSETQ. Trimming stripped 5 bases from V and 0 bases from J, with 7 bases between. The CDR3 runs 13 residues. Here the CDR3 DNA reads TGCGCCAGCAGTAGAAGGAGCACAGATACGCAGTATTTT. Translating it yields CASSRRSTDTQYF.

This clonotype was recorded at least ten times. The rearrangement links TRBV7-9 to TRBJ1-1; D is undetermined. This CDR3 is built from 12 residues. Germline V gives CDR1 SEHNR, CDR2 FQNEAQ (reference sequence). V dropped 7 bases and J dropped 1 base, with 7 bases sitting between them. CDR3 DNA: TGTGCCAGCAAGCAAAGGAACACTGAAGCTTTCTTT. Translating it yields CASKQRNTEAFF. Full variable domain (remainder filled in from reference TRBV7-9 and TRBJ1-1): DTGVSQNPRHKITKRGQNVTFRCDPISEHNRLYWYRQTLGQGPEFLTYFQNEAQLEKSRLLSDRFSAERPKGSFSTLEIQRTEQGDSAMYLCASKQRNTEAFFGQGTRLTVV.

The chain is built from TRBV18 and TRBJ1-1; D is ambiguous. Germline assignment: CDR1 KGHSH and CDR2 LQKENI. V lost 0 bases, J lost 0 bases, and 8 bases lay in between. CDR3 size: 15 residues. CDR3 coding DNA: TGTGCCAGCTCACCACCGCATAGGCTGAACACTGAAGCTTTCTTT. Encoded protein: CASSPPHRLNTEAFF.

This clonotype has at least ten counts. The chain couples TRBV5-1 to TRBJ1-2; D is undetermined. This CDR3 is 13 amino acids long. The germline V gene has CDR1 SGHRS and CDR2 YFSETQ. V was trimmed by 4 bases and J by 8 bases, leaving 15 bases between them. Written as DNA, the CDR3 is TGCGCCAGCAGCCCCGAGGGAGCGGGGGGCTACACCTTC. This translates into CASSPEGAGGYTF.

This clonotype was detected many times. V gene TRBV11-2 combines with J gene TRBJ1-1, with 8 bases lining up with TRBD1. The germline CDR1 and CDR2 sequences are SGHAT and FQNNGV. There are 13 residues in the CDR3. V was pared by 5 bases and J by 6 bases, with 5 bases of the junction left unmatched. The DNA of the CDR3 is TGTGCCAGCAGCCGGACAGGGATGCCTGAAGCTTTCTTT. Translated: CASSRTGMPEAFF.

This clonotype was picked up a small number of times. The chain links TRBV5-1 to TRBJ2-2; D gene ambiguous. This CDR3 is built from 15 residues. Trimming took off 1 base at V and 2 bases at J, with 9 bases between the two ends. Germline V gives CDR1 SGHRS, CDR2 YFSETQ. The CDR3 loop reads CASSLRLDNTGELFF. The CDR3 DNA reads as TGCGCCAGCAGCTTGCGGCTTGACAACACCGGGGAGCTGTTTTTT.

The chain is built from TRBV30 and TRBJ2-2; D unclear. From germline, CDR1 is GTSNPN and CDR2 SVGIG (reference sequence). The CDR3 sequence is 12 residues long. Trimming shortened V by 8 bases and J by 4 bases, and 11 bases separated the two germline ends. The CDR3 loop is CATQVFTGELFF. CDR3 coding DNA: TGTGCCACTCAGGTTTTCACCGGGGAGCTGTTTTTT.

In DNA form, the CDR3 reads TGTGCCATCCGCGGGGGGCACCTTTCTATGAACACTGAAGCTTTCTTT. Its protein product is CAIRGGHLSMNTEAFF. The chain has TRBV6-2 or TRBV6-3 and TRBJ1-1, with a tentative D call TRBD1 (6 bases). The CDR3 loop spans 16 amino acids. Trimming removed 10 bases at V and 0 bases at J, with 21 bases between. Germline loops: CDR1 MNHEY, CDR2 SVGEGT.

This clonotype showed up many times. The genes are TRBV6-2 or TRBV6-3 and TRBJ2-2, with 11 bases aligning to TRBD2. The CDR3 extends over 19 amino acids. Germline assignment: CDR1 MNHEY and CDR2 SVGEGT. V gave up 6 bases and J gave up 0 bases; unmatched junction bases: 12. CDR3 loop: CASSLRRLAGPANTGELFF. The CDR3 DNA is TGTGCCAGCAGCCTTAGAAGACTAGCGGGACCCGCGAACACCGGGGAGCTGTTTTTT.